Here is one TCR beta chain with its context. Antigen specificity is unknown. TCRdb reanalysed the reads using MiXCR and keeps one entry per CDR3 protein. Among under 850,000 distinct CDR3 sequences, around 32% were seen once, and the ten largest hold about 20%. This record belongs to a study of T cell repertoires in cytomegalovirus infection. V lost 6 bases to trimming and J lost 4 bases; unmatched junction nucleotides: 3. Germline loops: CDR1 LNHDA, CDR2 SQIVND (reference sequence). This CDR3 is built from 14 residues. The sequenced sample was cultured PBMCs, obtained from culture after CMV antigen stimulation. The J gene is TRBJ2-1, the V gene TRBV19; 10 nucleotides line up with TRBD2. The source is a human donor in good health (CMV status not recorded). Some clones in this sample may be carry-over from other donors' samples. CDR3 region: CASRVAGGYNEQFF. CDR3 coding DNA: TGTGCCAGTAGAGTAGCGGGAGGATACAATGAGCAGTTCTTC.